This T cell receptor beta chain emerged from a study of T and B cells in COVID-19 patients. From blood, roughly 250-550 ng of genomic DNA served as TRB template. This clonotype was counted between two and nine times. V shed 11 bases, J shed 7 bases, and the junction held 14 bases outside the gene matches. The CDR3 covers 15 residues. The V gene's germline CDR1 is SEHNR and CDR2 FQNEAQ (reference sequence). Multiplex PCR with BIOMED2 TRB-A/B primer pools amplified TRB rearrangements. MiXCR, applied by TCRdb to the multiplex PCR reads, yields one record per CDR3 protein. The repertoire includes more than 15,000 distinct CDR3 sequences, about 30% of them detected once, and 3.1% sits in the top ten.

Input material: blood. This TCR came from a human donor who had recovered from COVID-19. This chain links TRBV7-9 with TRBJ2-1, with TRBD2 matching over 10 bases. The CDR3 sequence: CAGAERGGPQNEQFF. The CDR3 DNA is TGTGCCGGGGCCGAGCGGGGGGGCCCCCAAAATGAGCAGTTCTTC.